Listed here are 26 T cell receptor beta chains from one sample, sequenced in a study of beta chain features in type 1 diabetes. Overall study findings and caveats: Moderate but significant shortening of TCRB CDR3s was recorded in all four CD4+ subsets from Type 1 diabetes patients.

These receptors are not linked to any known antigen. Expressed TCRB transcripts were sequenced, since all the RNA that had been isolated was reverse transcribed. Profiled with immunoSEQ multiplex PCR; TCRdb holds only in-frame clones, not every one. The table shows 200,000 to 300,000 clones, with 9.5% to 13% occurring only once. The sample was naive CD4+ T cells from blood. The receptors come from a man under 40 with type 1 diabetes.

The rearrangement uses TRBV5-1 and TRBJ2-1, with D possibly matching TRBD1 (6 bases). Germline CDR1 and CDR2: SGHRS and YFSETQ. V gave up 3 bases and J gave up 5 bases, with 12 bases separating them. CDR3 size: 14 residues. The CDR3 DNA reads TGCGCCAGCAGCTCAGGACAGATAAACAATGAGCAGTTCTTC. Translation: CASSSGQINNEQFF.

The chain employs TRBV5-1 and TRBJ2-5, with 10 bases that match TRBD2. After removal of 0 bases from V and 4 bases from J, the junction contained 6 bases not matched to a gene. The CDR3 is 16 residues long. Germline-derived CDR1 and CDR2 are SGHRS and YFSETQ. The CDR3 sequence: CASSLVASGGGETQYF. The DNA for the CDR3 is TGCGCCAGCAGCTTGGTGGCTAGCGGGGGAGGAGAGACCCAGTACTTC.

This clone was detected only a few times. The chain has TRBV30 and TRBJ1-5; D not resolved. The germline CDR1 and CDR2 sequences are GTSNPN and SVGIG (reference sequence). The CDR3 spans 14 residues. V gave up 2 bases and J gave up 0 bases, with 8 bases separating them. The CDR3 coding sequence is TGTGCCTGGAGTCTCAGTTATAGCAATCAGCCCCAGCATTTT. It encodes CAWSLSYSNQPQHF.

This clone was picked up a small number of times. The chain carries TRBV28 and TRBJ1-1; 10 bases line up with TRBD1. The CDR3 runs to 15 residues. CDR1 and CDR2 (germline): MDHEN, SYDVKM. V lost 4 bases, J lost 3 bases, and 5 bases stayed unmatched. The DNA for the CDR3 is TGTGCCAGCAGTTCGTCCGGGACAGGGGACACTGAAGCTTTCTTT. This encodes CASSSSGTGDTEAFF.

The chain carries TRBV7-8 and TRBJ1-5, with D uncertain. The length of the CDR3 is 15 residues. V was shortened by 4 bases and J by 6 bases, with 16 bases between the two germline ends. The V gene's germline CDR1 is SGHVS and CDR2 FQNEAQ. The CDR3 protein is CASSSDLVGGQPQHF. The DNA of the CDR3 is TGTGCCAGCAGCTCGGACTTGGTGGGAGGTCAGCCCCAGCATTTT. The full variable domain, rest sourced from reference TRBV7-8 and TRBJ1-5, is GAGVSQSPRYKVAKRGQDVALRCDPISGHVSLFWYQQALGQGPEFLTYFQNEAQLDKSGLPSDRFFAERPEGSVSTLKIQRTQQEDSAVYLCASSSDLVGGQPQHFGDGTRLSIL.

In this sample, this clone turned up a few times. The chain has TRBV13 and TRBJ2-1; possibly TRBD2 for D (6 bases). Trimming pared 4 bases from V and 5 bases from J, leaving 9 bases between. CDR1 PRHDT and CDR2 FYEKMQ come from the germline V gene (reference sequence). CDR3 length equals 13 residues. The CDR3 sequence is CASSYGRDNEQFF. The CDR3 coding sequence is TGTGCCAGCAGCTACGGGAGAGACAATGAGCAGTTCTTC.

The chain combines TRBV19 with TRBJ1-6, with 7 bases lining up with TRBD1. V trimming: 5 bases; J trimming: 7 bases; junction bases outside the gene matches: 11. The CDR3 sequence is 16 residues long. The germline V gene encodes CDR1 LNHDA and CDR2 SQIVND (reference sequence). CDR3 sequence (DNA): TGTGCCAGTAGTCCCCTGGGACAGCACGACAATTCACCCCTCCACTTT. It is translated as CASSPLGQHDNSPLHF.

This clone occurred a few times. The CDR3 here is CSVERDKAREAFF. The CDR3 DNA reads as TGCAGCGTGGAAAGGGACAAGGCACGCGAAGCTTTCTTT. V gene TRBV29-1 combines with J gene TRBJ1-1, with TRBD1 as a possible D gene (6 bases). CDR1 is SQVTM, CDR2 ANQGSEA, per germline. Trimming cost V 6 bases and J 8 bases, with 19 bases left between them. This CDR3 comprises 13 residues.

This clone was found a few times. The gene calls are TRBV25-1 and TRBJ2-7; TRBD1 aligns across 8 bases. CDR1 and CDR2 from the germline V gene are MGHDK and SYGVNS. V dropped 9 bases and J dropped 6; count of bases not matched to a gene: 7. The CDR3 has 12 amino acids. The CDR3 sequence is CAREDRAGEQYF. The CDR3 DNA follows: TGTGCCAGAGAGGACAGGGCGGGCGAGCAGTACTTC.

The chain couples TRBV6-6 to TRBJ1-2; 7 bases agree with TRBD1. The CDR3 contains 13 residues. The ends lost 6 bases at V and 3 bases at J; junction bases unmatched: 4. Germline V CDR1 and CDR2: MNHNY, SVGAGI (reference sequence). The CDR3 region is CASRLGGDYGYTF. The CDR3 DNA follows: TGTGCCAGCAGACTAGGGGGCGACTATGGCTACACCTTC.

This chain uses TRBV4-2 with TRBJ1-3, with D perhaps TRBD1 (5 bases). V was shortened by 1 base and J by 0 bases, with 7 bases between the two germline ends. Per the germline V gene, CDR1 is LGHNA and CDR2 is YNFKEQ. This CDR3 contains 15 residues. DNA for the CDR3: TGTGCCAGCAGCCAAGGACAGAACTCTGGAAACACCATATATTTT. Residues: CASSQGQNSGNTIYF.

The genes are TRBV19 and TRBJ1-1; D is unclear. The V gene lost 4 bases and the J gene lost 4 bases, with 16 bases spanning the gap. Per the germline V gene, CDR1 is LNHDA and CDR2 is SQIVND (reference sequence). The CDR3 has 15 amino acids. The CDR3 nucleotides are TGTGCCAGTAGTAATCCGGGAGTCTCCTTCACTGAAGCTTTCTTT. Protein sequence: CASSNPGVSFTEAFF.

The V and J genes are TRBV5-1 and TRBJ2-5; D not resolved. The CDR3 spans 14 residues. CDR1 is SGHRS, CDR2 YFSETQ, per germline. The V gene lost 0 bases and the J gene lost 2 bases, with 8 bases spanning the gap. CDR3 sequence: CASSLAPAQETQYF. The CDR3 DNA is TGCGCCAGCAGCTTGGCGCCAGCGCAAGAGACCCAGTACTTC. Supplemented by reference TRBV5-1 and TRBJ2-5, the full variable domain reads KAGVTQTPRYLIKTRGQQVTLSCSPISGHRSVSWYQQTPGQGLQFLFEYFSETQRNKGNFPGRFSGRQFSNSRSEMNVSTLELGDSALYLCASSLAPAQETQYFGPGTRLLVL.

The rearrangement uses TRBV7-3 and TRBJ1-1; 7 positions agree with TRBD1. Looked up from germline, CDR1 is SGHTA and CDR2 is FQGTGA. This CDR3 is built from 13 residues. The V gene end was trimmed by 5 bases and the J gene end by 5 bases; junction bases not matched to a gene: 5. The CDR3 here is CASSPQGQTEAFF. CDR3 nucleotide sequence: TGTGCCAGCAGCCCGCAGGGACAGACTGAAGCTTTCTTT.

This clone was counted between two and nine times. V and J are TRBV18 and TRBJ1-1; no clear D gene. Germline lookup yields CDR1 KGHSH and CDR2 LQKENI. The germline V and J ends were trimmed by 3 bases and 1 base, with 18 bases remaining between them. CDR3 length equals 17 residues. This CDR3 reads CASSPLVGGRGNTEAFF. The CDR3 bases are TGTGCCAGCTCACCCCTCGTTGGAGGGAGAGGGAACACTGAAGCTTTCTTT.

The rearrangement joins TRBV5-5 to TRBJ2-7, with 8 positions matching TRBD2. The CDR3 has 15 residues. CDR1 and CDR2 (germline): SGHKS, YYEKEE (reference sequence). V lost 0 bases to trimming and J lost 0 bases; unmatched junction nucleotides: 2. The CDR3 DNA sequence: TGTGCCAGCAGCTTGGTAGCGGGGAGCTCCTACGAGCAGTACTTC. Protein: CASSLVAGSSYEQYF.

The chain recombines TRBV19 with TRBJ2-7; 10 nucleotides align to TRBD1. Germline trimming cut 6 bases from V and 0 bases from J; bases unmatched to any gene: 5. The CDR3 covers 15 residues. Germline V gene lookup returns CDR1 LNHDA and CDR2 SQIVND (reference sequence). The CDR3 reads CASSPGTGASYEQYF. DNA of the CDR3: TGTGCCAGTAGCCCCGGGACAGGGGCCTCCTACGAGCAGTACTTC. Looking up the rest from reference TRBV19 and TRBJ2-7 gives the full variable domain: DGGITQSPKYLFRKEGQNVTLSCEQNLNHDAMYWYRQDPGQGLRLIYYSQIVNDFQKGDIAEGYSVSREKKESFPLTVTSAQKNPTAFYLCASSPGTGASYEQYFGPGTRLTVT.

This clone was seen only a few times. The chain couples TRBV9 to TRBJ2-1, with D uncertain. Deletions cut 0 bases from V and 5 bases from J, with 9 bases between. The CDR3 has 14 residues. Germline values: CDR1 SGDLS, CDR2 YYNGEE. Here the CDR3 DNA reads TGTGCCAGCAGCGTAGGGCAGTTGAACAATGAGCAGTTCTTC. Its translation: CASSVGQLNNEQFF.

This clone showed up just a few times. In nucleotides, the CDR3 is TGCGCCAGCAGCCAAGATCGGAGACTAGCGGGGAATGAGCAGTTCTTC. It translates to CASSQDRRLAGNEQFF. V gene TRBV4-3 combines with J gene TRBJ2-1; 11 bases fit TRBD2. The ends lost 0 bases at V and 7 bases at J; junction bases unmatched: 5. The V gene's germline CDR1 is LGHNA and CDR2 YSLEER. The CDR3 extends over 16 amino acids.

The chain couples TRBV25-1 to TRBJ1-2; 7 nucleotides agree with TRBD1. The CDR3 is 15 amino acids. Germline trimming cut 3 bases from V and 4 bases from J; bases unmatched to any gene: 8. CDR1 MGHDK and CDR2 SYGVNS come from the germline V gene. The CDR3 sequence: CASSDPAGGGYGYTF. The DNA of the CDR3 is TGTGCCAGCAGTGATCCCGCAGGGGGTGGCTATGGCTACACCTTC.

V gene TRBV9 combines with J gene TRBJ2-4, with 7 positions matching TRBD2. The V gene's germline CDR1 is SGDLS and CDR2 YYNGEE. This CDR3 is 14 amino acids long. V gave up 3 bases and J gave up 5 bases; unmatched junction bases: 5. The CDR3 region is CASSARGDENIQYF. Written as DNA, the CDR3 is TGTGCCAGCAGCGCCCGGGGGGACGAAAACATTCAGTACTTC. The variable domain in full, completed from reference TRBV9 and TRBJ2-4, reads DSGVTQTPKHLITATGQRVTLRCSPRSGDLSVYWYQQSLDQGLQFLIQYYNGEERAKGNILERFSAQQFPDLHSELNLSSLELGDSALYFCASSARGDENIQYFGAGTRLSVL.

This sequence joins TRBV29-1 and TRBJ2-7, with TRBD2 as a possible D gene (6 bases). The CDR3 spans 15 residues. Trimming pared 4 bases from V and 8 bases from J, leaving 24 bases between. Germline V lookup: CDR1 SQVTM, CDR2 ANQGSEA. The CDR3 loop reads CSVGYRTREKVKQYF. The CDR3 nucleotides read TGCAGCGTTGGCTATAGGACACGGGAGAAGGTCAAGCAGTACTTC.

This clone was counted only a few times. This rearrangement joins TRBV9 to TRBJ2-3; unclear D gene. The CDR3 sequence is 15 residues long. Germline V CDR1 and CDR2: SGDLS, YYNGEE. Trimming took 0 bases from V and 2 from J, leaving 10 bases between them. The CDR3 reads CASSVGGSFTDTQYF. In DNA, the CDR3 is TGTGCCAGCAGCGTAGGAGGTAGTTTCACAGATACGCAGTATTTT.

The rearrangement joins TRBV7-3 to TRBJ2-2, with no clear D. Trimming stripped 2 bases from V and 4 bases from J, with 8 bases between. This CDR3 contains 14 residues. The germline V gene encodes CDR1 SGHTA and CDR2 FQGTGA. The CDR3 bases are TGTGCCAGCAGCTTACGGCGGAGCACCGGGGAGCTGTTTTTT. It translates to CASSLRRSTGELFF.

This sequence joins TRBV9 and TRBJ1-6, with 10 positions matching TRBD1. CDR3 length equals 15 residues. Germline V gene lookup returns CDR1 SGDLS and CDR2 YYNGEE. The V and J ends lost 3 bases and 6 bases, in that order; junction bases with no gene match: 3. The CDR3 sequence: CASSAGQGGNSPLHF. CDR3 bases: TGTGCCAGCAGCGCTGGACAGGGGGGTAATTCACCCCTCCACTTT.

This clone was observed a handful of times. V gene TRBV2 combines with J gene TRBJ1-5; 8 bases match TRBD1. CDR3 length: 15 residues. The V gene's germline CDR1 is SNHLY and CDR2 FYNNEI. The junction had 4 bases not matched to a gene; V was cut back by 4 bases and J by 2 bases. CDR3 in amino acids: CASSGQGARNQPQHF. CDR3 in DNA: TGTGCCAGCAGTGGGCAGGGGGCCCGCAATCAGCCCCAGCATTTT.